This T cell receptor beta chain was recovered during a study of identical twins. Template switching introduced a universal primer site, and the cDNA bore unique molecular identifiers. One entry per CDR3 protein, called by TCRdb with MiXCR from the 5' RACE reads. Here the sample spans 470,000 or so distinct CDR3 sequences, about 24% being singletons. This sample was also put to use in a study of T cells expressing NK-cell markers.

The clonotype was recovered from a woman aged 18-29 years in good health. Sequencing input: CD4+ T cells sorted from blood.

The CDR3 DNA sequence: TGTGCCAGCTCATTGCGGACAGGGAGCTCCACTGAAGCTTTCTTT. The encoded protein is CASSLRTGSSTEAFF. The chain joins TRBV27 to TRBJ1-1; the match to TRBD1 covers 8 bases. The CDR3 runs 15 residues. Per the germline V gene, CDR1 is MNHEY and CDR2 is SMNVEV (reference sequence). V lost 8 bases and J lost 4; bases outside the gene matches: 12.